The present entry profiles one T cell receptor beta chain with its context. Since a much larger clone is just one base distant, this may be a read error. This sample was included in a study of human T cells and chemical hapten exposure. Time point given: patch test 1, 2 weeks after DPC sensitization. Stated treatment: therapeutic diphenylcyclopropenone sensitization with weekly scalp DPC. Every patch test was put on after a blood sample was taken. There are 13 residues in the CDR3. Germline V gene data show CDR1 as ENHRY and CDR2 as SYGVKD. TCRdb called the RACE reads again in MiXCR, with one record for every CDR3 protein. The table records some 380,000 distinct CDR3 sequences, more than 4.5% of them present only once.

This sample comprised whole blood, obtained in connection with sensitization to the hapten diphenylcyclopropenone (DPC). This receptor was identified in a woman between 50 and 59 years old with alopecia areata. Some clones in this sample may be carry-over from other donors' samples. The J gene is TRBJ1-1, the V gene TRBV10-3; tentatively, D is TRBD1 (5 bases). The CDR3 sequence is CAITVGSDTEAYF. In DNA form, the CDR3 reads TGTGCCATCACCGTAGGGTCGGACACTGAAGCTTACTTT.